This T cell receptor beta chain comes out of a study of blood T cell repertoires in COVID-19 (dated by TCRdb to the early 2020s). Study-wide context: The collaborator samples originated in the United States, Italy and Spain and spanned the acute and convalescent phases of COVID-19. The material from the prospective study consisted of cDNA or gDNA derived from T cells, B-cell-depleted T cells, or PBMCs. Deeply sampled blood TCRbeta repertoires from subjects exposed to, actively infected with, or recovered from COVID-19 were included in the dataset. The repertoires were released in a freely available public database intended as a resource for research on the immune response to SARS-CoV-2. Samples came from the ongoing ImmuneRACE study (first 160 participants) plus 1,254 subjects from 6 global collaborators. Nearly every sample came with metadata listing a de-identified subject ID, COVID-19 status, age in years and sex. Where available, HLA class I and class II types were taken from metadata supplied by the sample provider and were not determined by assay-based typing. Study-wide conclusions, independent of this receptor: How much clinical and demographic metadata was included differed by source and by participant, and the metadata was provided uncurated.

From the cysteine up to the phenylalanine, the CDR3 has a length of 14 residues. Solely the CDR3 DNA is kept, with 42 bases framed from the first base. CDR1 and CDR2 are drawn from the germline V gene: SNHLY, FYNNEI. The junction shows trimming of 6 bases on V and 5 bases on J, and the gene matches do not reach 7 bases of it. In the prospective study, participants were roughly 18 to 95 years old, resided in about 25 geographic areas of the United States, and were enrolled through a virtual design. In the prospective study, cohorts were assigned on the basis of participant-reported clinical history obtained from a screening survey and a study questionnaire. A participant counted as exposed if, within 2 weeks of entering the study, that participant had been in contact with someone who had a PCR-confirmed or clinician-diagnosed COVID-19 case. In the prospective study, whole blood, serum and a nasopharyngeal or oropharyngeal swab were collected from each participant by mobile phlebotomists. Over a roughly two-month period, participants in the prospective study had the option of providing additional blood draws and questionnaires. Blood samples from the prospective study were shipped frozen or at room temperature prior to DNA extraction.

Remarks on this clone: Its antigen remains unidentified. No much larger clone is present one base from it, and per-base qualities are unavailable.

The immunoSEQ Assay, a bias-controlled multiplex PCR, was used to amplify TCRbeta CDR3 regions from genomic DNA. The paper's processing steps were these. Within the assay, amplification of reference gene primers was used to estimate how many nucleated cells each sample contained. To quantify the absolute abundance of each unique TCRbeta CDR3 rearrangement, sequence reads were collapsed and filtered. For each sample, productive Simpson clonality was calculated by taking the square root of Simpson's diversity index across productive rearrangements. TCRdb's version of the immuneACCESS table is confined to in-frame rearrangements and falls short of the full clone set. An unresolved V gene accounts for under half of the shortfall where checked; the remainder is of unknown origin. Clonal size and the V and J genes are those of that table, whereas D and trimming came from the DNA. Here the sample has around 250,000 clones; 75% to 90% occur a single time. Clones ranked in the top ten supply about 1% of the sample.

The clonotype originates from a man aged 50 or older who had been exposed to COVID-19. Material: PBMCs or T cells enriched from blood (not recorded which). Recombination joined TRBV2 with TRBJ2-1; TRBD2 fits 7 bases in the junction. The nucleotides read TGTGCCAGCAGAAACAGCGGGATCGACAATGAGCAGTTCTTC. This is translated as CASRNSGIDNEQFF.